This record looks at one T cell receptor (beta chain) sequence and its context. Its antigen is not known. This entry belongs to a study of cytomegalovirus exposure and HLA in healthy donors. General study points: Earlier findings revealed that most TCR beta V segments proved productive either about 87% or about 30% of the time. Reports showed the classifier diagnosing cytomegalovirus status with high specificity and sensitivity.

Healthy people donating bone marrow made up the donors. Amplification used 60 Vbeta primers and 13 Jbeta primers. The protocol was immunoSEQ multiplex PCR, while the TCRdb copy is restricted to in-frame clones and leaves out a portion. In the table there are over 200,000 clones, roughly 80% of which are singletons. The V and J ends lost 0 bases and 12 bases, in that order; junction bases with no gene match: 15. The CDR3 is made up of 17 amino acids. CDR1 is LGHNA, CDR2 YNFKEQ, per germline. The chain links TRBV4-2 to TRBJ2-7, with 12 bases fitting TRBD2. The sequence derives from a man in his forties in good health and CMV-seropositive. Sequencing was done on a sample of PBMCs. The DNA for the CDR3 is TGTGCCAGCAGCCAAGATCGCGGGCTAGCGGGAGGGCCAAGTTGGTACTTC. Its protein is CASSQDRGLAGGPSWYF.